This TCR beta chain was sequenced for a study of blood T cells in healthy people across ages. Overall study: With template switching, about one barcoded beta molecule was captured per two T cells.

The CDR3 loop spans 15 amino acids. Germline V lookup: CDR1 DFQATT, CDR2 SNEGSKA (reference sequence). The V and J ends lost 3 bases and 3 bases, in that order; junction bases with no gene match: 7. Together with a sample-barcoded 5' primer, a J-beta primer mix was included in a second PCR lasting roughly 7 to 11 cycles. Each CDR3 protein gets one entry after TCRdb re-called the 5' RACE reads with MiXCR. This sample has hundreds of thousands of distinct CDR3 sequences, with over 40% found just once. This clonotype was picked up a small number of times. Its antigen is currently unknown. General study results and limits: Higher naive T cell percentage went strongly together with higher TCR beta diversity.

The TCR comes from an elderly man in good health. The chain employs TRBV20-1 and TRBJ2-3, with 9 bases matching TRBD1. The sequencing input was blood. CDR3 sequence (DNA): TGCAGTGCTAGGACAGACAGGGGGATGACAGATACGCAGTATTTT. Amino acid sequence: CSARTDRGMTDTQYF.